The 17 T cell receptor beta chains presented below share a single source sample, sequenced in a study of quantifying T cell responses using KT2 cells. Overall study: cDNA was made from DNase-treated RNA using alpha and beta constant primers.

The cDNA 3' end received a ligated oligonucleotide with a UMI. An equimolar mix of RC1.1 and RC1.2 primed the beta chain across TRBC1 and TRBC2. TCRdb analysed the UMI-ligation and nested PCR reads with MiXCR anew, one entry per CDR3 protein. The repertoire includes approximately 57,000 distinct CDR3 sequences, 12% of them detected once, and about 9.5% sits in the top ten. Sample: PBMCs spiked with cells of the T cell clone KT2. These receptors all stem from a human donor.

This chain uses TRBV27 with TRBJ1-1; D uncertain. Germline V lookup: CDR1 MNHEY, CDR2 SMNVEV (reference sequence). The CDR3 has 13 amino acids. Between the trimmed V and J ends, which lost 6 bases and 7 bases, there was a span of 15 bases. The CDR3 bases are TGTGCCAGCAGACGTCCCGACGGTCGTGAAGCTTTCTTT. Protein product: CASRRPDGREAFF.

This clonotype showed up many times. The CDR3 nucleotides are TGTGCCAGCAGCTTAGAAGGTGGGCTAGCGGGAGGGCCTGTCGAGCAGTACTTC. It is translated as CASSLEGGLAGGPVEQYF. J is TRBJ2-7 and V is TRBV7-2, with 12 nucleotides matching TRBD2. This CDR3 spans 18 amino acids. Germline V gene sequence: CDR1 SGHTA, CDR2 FQGNSA. The J segment lost 6 bases and the V segment lost 1 base, leaving 13 bases of the junction unmatched. Full variable domain (missing parts from reference TRBV7-2 and TRBJ2-7): GAGVSQSPSNKVTEKGKDVELRCDPISGHTALYWYRQSLGQGLEFLIYFQGNSAPDKSGLPSDRFSAERTGGSVSTLTIQRTQQEDSAVYLCASSLEGGLAGGPVEQYFGPGTRLTVT.

This clonotype was seen at least ten times. V usage is TRBV21-1 and J usage is TRBJ1-5; the DNA was not used to check the table's D call, TRBD1. TRBV21-1 is a pseudogene. This CDR3 is built from 14 residues. CDR3 DNA sequence: TGTGCCAGCAGCACCTTTCCGGGAGTTCAGCCCCAGCATTTT. Its protein is CASSTFPGVQPQHF.

Only a few counts were recorded for this clonotype. The chain is built from TRBV2 and TRBJ1-5; no clear D gene. This CDR3 is 15 amino acids long. V lost 4 bases and J lost 0, with 10 bases in between. Per the germline V gene, CDR1 is SNHLY and CDR2 is FYNNEI. CDR3 protein: CASSGRPYSNQPQHF. The CDR3 nucleotides read TGTGCCAGCAGTGGCCGGCCATATAGCAATCAGCCCCAGCATTTT.

The chain is built from TRBV4-3 and TRBJ1-5; no definite D call. This CDR3 has 15 residues. Germline CDR1 and CDR2: LGHNA and YSLEER. Trimming took 0 bases from V and 3 from J, leaving 9 bases between them. The CDR3 reads CASSQENGPNQPQHF. DNA of the CDR3: TGCGCCAGCAGCCAAGAGAATGGCCCCAATCAGCCCCAGCATTTT.

There are a few counts of this clonotype. The rearrangement uses TRBV5-1 and TRBJ2-2; D may correspond to TRBD1 or TRBD2 (6 bases each). From germline, CDR1 is SGHRS and CDR2 YFSETQ. The CDR3 sequence is 15 residues long. The germline V and J ends were trimmed by 5 bases and 0 bases, with 11 bases remaining between them. The CDR3: CASREGQPNTGELFF. The CDR3 DNA reads TGCGCCAGCAGGGAGGGACAACCGAACACCGGGGAGCTGTTTTTT.

This clonotype was found many times. CDR3 in DNA: TGTGCCACCAGCGATCGCGACTTTTCTGGGGCCAACGTCCTGACTTTC. Protein sequence: CATSDRDFSGANVLTF. The V gene is TRBV15, the J gene TRBJ2-6; the D is unclear. Trimming pared 5 bases from V and 1 base from J, leaving 12 bases between. Germline loops: CDR1 LNHNV, CDR2 YYDKDF (reference sequence). This CDR3 comprises 16 residues.

In its sample, this clonotype was seen a few times. V gene TRBV20-1 combines with J gene TRBJ1-6; possible D gene TRBD1, 5 bases. The length of the CDR3 is 14 residues. Germline CDR1 DFQATT, CDR2 SNEGSKA (reference sequence). Trimming left V 6 bases short and J 9 bases short, with 18 bases between. CDR3 protein: CSARDRASISPLHF. The CDR3 nucleotides are TGCAGTGCCCGGGACCGGGCCAGCATTTCACCCCTCCACTTT.

This clonotype was recorded a few times. The rearrangement links TRBV11-3 to TRBJ1-1; no clear D gene. Trimming took off 0 bases at V and 1 base at J, with 6 bases between the two ends. The CDR3 has 14 residues. Per the germline V gene, CDR1 is SGHNT and CDR2 is YENEEA. The CDR3 coding sequence is TGTGCCAGCAGCTTAGATGGCAGGAACACTGAAGCTTTCTTT. It specifies CASSLDGRNTEAFF. Combining the CDR3 with reference TRBV11-3 and TRBJ1-1 gives the whole variable domain EAGVVQSPRYKIIEKKQPVAFWCNPISGHNTLYWYLQNLGQGPELLIRYENEEAVDDSQLPKDRFSAERLKGVDSTLKIQPAELGDSAVYLCASSLDGRNTEAFFGQGTRLTVV.

This clonotype has only a few counts. V usage is TRBV6-6 and J usage is TRBJ2-7; D is undetermined. CDR1 is MNHNY, CDR2 SVGAGI, per germline (reference sequence). The CDR3 contains 20 residues. Trimming cost V 2 bases and J 4 bases, with 30 bases left between them. The CDR3: CASSYPMDELPRTPPYEQYF. DNA for the CDR3: TGTGCCAGCAGTTACCCGATGGATGAGTTGCCTAGGACCCCGCCTTACGAGCAGTACTTC.

The chain is built from TRBV12-5 and TRBJ1-3; D may be TRBD1 (5 bases). V was trimmed by 5 bases and J by 6 bases, leaving 14 bases between them. The CDR3 covers 14 residues. Germline V CDR1 and CDR2: LGHNT, FRNRAP. CDR3 sequence reads: CASGPRGTENTIYF. CDR3 nucleotide sequence: TGTGCTAGTGGTCCTCGGGGGACTGAAAACACCATATATTTT.

The sample holds many counts of this clonotype. J is TRBJ2-1 and V is TRBV20-1; D unresolved. The germline gives CDR1 DFQATT, CDR2 SNEGSKA (reference sequence). This CDR3 comprises 10 residues. Written as DNA, the CDR3 is TGCAGCACGTTTTACAATGAGCAGTTCTTC. This codes for CSTFYNEQFF.

This clonotype was detected only a few times. The chain employs TRBV15 and TRBJ1-2; tentatively, D is TRBD1 (5 bases). With 0 bases removed from V and 7 bases from J, the gap between germline ends came to 12 bases. Germline CDR1 reads LNHNV; CDR2 reads YYDKDF (reference sequence). The CDR3 extends over 14 amino acids. As DNA, the CDR3 is TGTGCCACCAGCAGAGATCCAGGGCGGGGTGGCTACACCTTC. Protein product: CATSRDPGRGGYTF.

Only a few counts were recorded for this clonotype. This rearrangement joins TRBV15 to TRBJ2-5, with a weak D call TRBD2 (7 bases). The V and J ends lost 0 bases and 6 bases respectively, with 17 bases between them. This CDR3 has 16 residues. Germline CDR1 reads LNHNV; CDR2 reads YYDKDF (reference sequence). The CDR3 DNA is TGTGCCACCAGCAGAGATGAATCCAGCGGGGACAAGACCCAGTACTTC. Its translation is CATSRDESSGDKTQYF.

This chain links TRBV7-2 with TRBJ1-5; no clear D gene. Trimming cost V 3 bases and J 3 bases, with 6 bases left between them. Germline lookup yields CDR1 SGHTA and CDR2 FQGNSA. The CDR3 is 13 amino acids. CDR3 protein: CASSFESNQPQHF. The DNA for the CDR3 is TGTGCCAGCAGCTTTGAATCCAATCAGCCCCAGCATTTT. The entire variable domain, with the rest obtained from reference TRBV7-2 and TRBJ1-5, is as follows: GAGVSQSPSNKVTEKGKDVELRCDPISGHTALYWYRQSLGQGLEFLIYFQGNSAPDKSGLPSDRFSAERTGGSVSTLTIQRTQQEDSAVYLCASSFESNQPQHFGDGTRLSIL.

This chain connects TRBV2 to TRBJ2-1; 13 bases are shared with TRBD2. CDR3 length: 17 amino acids. Germline lookup yields CDR1 SNHLY and CDR2 FYNNEI. V shed 5 bases, J shed 3 bases, and the junction held 7 bases outside the gene matches. CDR3 sequence (DNA): TGTGCCAGCAGTCCGACTAGCGGGGGGCCAAGCTACAATGAGCAGTTCTTC. Amino acid sequence: CASSPTSGGPSYNEQFF.

The chain uses TRBV5-1 and TRBJ1-2, with 11 bases fitting TRBD1. Germline CDR1 and CDR2: SGHRS and YFSETQ. There are 15 residues in the CDR3. V shed 4 bases and J 6 bases; nucleotides not matched to a gene: 8. CDR3 sequence (DNA): TGCGCCAGCAGCCAGGACAGGGGGCCGGGTAATGGCTACACCTTC. Residues: CASSQDRGPGNGYTF. Supplemented by reference TRBV5-1 and TRBJ1-2, the full variable domain reads KAGVTQTPRYLIKTRGQQVTLSCSPISGHRSVSWYQQTPGQGLQFLFEYFSETQRNKGNFPGRFSGRQFSNSRSEMNVSTLELGDSALYLCASSQDRGPGNGYTFGSGTRLTVV.